These T cell receptor beta chains were read from a single sample in a study of T cell responses to AZD1222 COVID-19 vaccine. Sequenced by immunoSEQ multiplex PCR; TCRdb stores in-frame clones only, minus some. The repertoire consists of fewer than 130,000 clones, with 85% to 95% occurring once and the leading ten covering roughly 7.8%. Sample: peripheral blood, taken on day 0 of AZD1222 vaccination. The origin of the receptors is an adult in good health. The CDR3 runs from the conserved cysteine through the conserved F or W. The D gene is left open where the match is weak. Rows may omit the clone size; those that give it use once, few, many or a size class.

V gene: TRBV19; D gene: TRBD1; J gene: TRBJ1-5; clone size: -; CDR3 DNA: TGTGCCAGTAGTATGGACAGGGGTAGCAATCAGCCCCAGCATTTT; CDR3 protein: CASSMDRGSNQPQHF
V gene: TRBV19; D gene: -; J gene: TRBJ1-5; clone size: -; CDR3 DNA: TGTGCCAGTAGTAACGGGTGGGTTCAGCCCCAGCATTTT; CDR3 protein: CASSNGWVQPQHF
V gene: TRBV11-2; D gene: -; J gene: TRBJ1-5; clone size: -; CDR3 DNA: TGTGCCAGCAGCTTAACAGGGTTGGCGCCCCAGCATTTT; CDR3 protein: CASSLTGLAPQHF
V gene: TRBV4-1; D gene: -; J gene: TRBJ2-1; clone size: -; CDR3 DNA: TGCGCCAGCAGCCGGGGGGGCCAGAATGAGCAGTTCTTC; CDR3 protein: CASSRGGQNEQFF
V gene: TRBV3-1/TRBV3-2; D gene: TRBD1; J gene: TRBJ2-3; clone size: -; CDR3 DNA: TGTGCCAGCAGCGGGCAGGGGGGCACAGATACGCAGTATTTT; CDR3 protein: CASSGQGGTDTQYF
V gene: TRBV5-1; D gene: TRBD1; J gene: TRBJ1-6; clone size: -; CDR3 DNA: TGCGCCAGCAGCGGGACAGTGTTGCAGGATTCACCCCTCCACTTT; CDR3 protein: CASSGTVLQDSPLHF
V gene: TRBV28; D gene: -; J gene: TRBJ1-2; clone size: -; CDR3 DNA: TGTGCCAGCAGTCCCGGAGGGAACTATGGCTACACCTTC; CDR3 protein: CASSPGGNYGYTF
V gene: TRBV30; D gene: TRBD1; J gene: TRBJ1-6; clone size: -; CDR3 DNA: TGTGCCTGGAGGGATATGGACAGGGGATCACCCCTCCACTTT; CDR3 protein: CAWRDMDRGSPLHF
V gene: TRBV11-2; D gene: TRBD1; J gene: TRBJ1-6; clone size: -; CDR3 DNA: TGTGCCAGCAGCATGACAGGGTATAGTAATTCACCCCTCCACTTT; CDR3 protein: CASSMTGYSNSPLHF
V gene: TRBV19; D gene: -; J gene: TRBJ1-1; clone size: -; CDR3 DNA: TGTGCCAGTAGTATTCGGCGGAACACTGAAGCTTTCTTT; CDR3 protein: CASSIRRNTEAFF
V gene: TRBV5-4; D gene: -; J gene: TRBJ2-7; clone size: -; CDR3 DNA: TGTGCCAGCAGCCTATGGACAGGACTAAGCTCCTACGAGCAGTACTTC; CDR3 protein: CASSLWTGLSSYEQYF
V gene: TRBV24-1; D gene: TRBD2; J gene: TRBJ2-3; clone size: -; CDR3 DNA: TGTGCCACCAGTGATTACAACACCGGGACTAGCCCGAGCACAGATACGCAGTATTTT; CDR3 protein: CATSDYNTGTSPSTDTQYF
V gene: TRBV6-1; D gene: -; J gene: TRBJ1-5; clone size: -; CDR3 DNA: TGTGCCAGCAGTGAAGGGGTGGGGGCCAGTCAGCCCCAGCATTTT; CDR3 protein: CASSEGVGASQPQHF
V gene: TRBV18; D gene: TRBD1; J gene: TRBJ2-5; clone size: -; CDR3 DNA: TGTGCCAGCTCAGAAAACAGGGGGAAGGAGACCCAGTACTTC; CDR3 protein: CASSENRGKETQYF
V gene: TRBV28; D gene: -; J gene: TRBJ1-3; clone size: -; CDR3 DNA: TGTGCCAGCAGTTTCGGAGGGTTGAACGGAAACACCATATATTTT; CDR3 protein: CASSFGGLNGNTIYF
V gene: TRBV19; D gene: -; J gene: TRBJ2-2; clone size: once; CDR3 DNA: TGTGCCAGTACCCTGAGGGCCACCGGGGAGCTGTTTTTT; CDR3 protein: CASTLRATGELFF
V gene: TRBV27; D gene: -; J gene: TRBJ2-1; clone size: -; CDR3 DNA: TGTGCCAGCAGCCGCGGGCGGAGCGAGCAGTTCTTC; CDR3 protein: CASSRGRSEQFF
V gene: TRBV3-1/TRBV3-2; D gene: -; J gene: TRBJ1-1; clone size: -; CDR3 DNA: TGTGCCAGCAGCCAAGCTTGGCTACGGAGGAACACTGAAGCTTTCTTT; CDR3 protein: CASSQAWLRRNTEAFF
V gene: TRBV6-1; D gene: TRBD1; J gene: TRBJ1-2; clone size: -; CDR3 DNA: TGTGCCAGCAGTGACGGGACAGCGTACTTCTATGGCTACACCTTC; CDR3 protein: CASSDGTAYFYGYTF
V gene: TRBV18; D gene: TRBD1; J gene: TRBJ2-7; clone size: -; CDR3 DNA: TGTGCCAGCTCACCCCAAAGGGGGCTACCCTACGAGCAGTACTTC; CDR3 protein: CASSPQRGLPYEQYF
V gene: TRBV6-5; D gene: -; J gene: TRBJ2-7; clone size: -; CDR3 DNA: TGTGCCAGCAGTCCCGGAGGCTCCTACGAGCAGTACTTC; CDR3 protein: CASSPGGSYEQYF
V gene: TRBV25-1; D gene: -; J gene: TRBJ1-2; clone size: -; CDR3 DNA: TGTGCCAGCAGTGAAGTTCTGAGGGCCCAGGCTAACTATGGCTACACCTTC; CDR3 protein: CASSEVLRAQANYGYTF
V gene: TRBV23-1; D gene: -; J gene: TRBJ2-7; clone size: -; CDR3 DNA: TGCGCCAGCAGTCCCAACCCCCTAGCGCCTTACGAGCAGTACTTC; CDR3 protein: CASSPNPLAPYEQYF
V gene: TRBV20-1; D gene: -; J gene: TRBJ1-1; clone size: -; CDR3 DNA: TGCAGTGCTAGAGTGGGATCGCCTTTCTTT; CDR3 protein: CSARVGSPFF
V gene: TRBV28; D gene: -; J gene: TRBJ1-2; clone size: once; CDR3 DNA: TGTGCCAGCATCCTCGGCGGGTCTAACTATGGCTACACCTTC; CDR3 protein: CASILGGSNYGYTF
V gene: TRBV30; D gene: -; J gene: TRBJ1-2; clone size: once; CDR3 DNA: TGTGCCTGGAGTCTTCAGGATTTCTATGGCTACACCTTC; CDR3 protein: CAWSLQDFYGYTF
V gene: TRBV3-1/TRBV3-2; D gene: -; J gene: TRBJ1-2; clone size: -; CDR3 DNA: TGTGCCAGCAGCCAAGACAGCTTGGTAGGCTACACCTTC; CDR3 protein: CASSQDSLVGYTF
V gene: TRBV19; D gene: TRBD1; J gene: TRBJ1-2; clone size: -; CDR3 DNA: TGTGCCAGTAGTAACAGGGGGCGCAGTACCTATGGCTACACCTTC; CDR3 protein: CASSNRGRSTYGYTF
V gene: TRBV10-3; D gene: TRBD1; J gene: TRBJ1-4; clone size: -; CDR3 DNA: TGTGCCGCAGGGGGGCAGGGCTTGCTTCGTAACGAAAAACTGTTTTTT; CDR3 protein: CAAGGQGLLRNEKLFF
V gene: TRBV6-4; D gene: -; J gene: TRBJ1-5; clone size: -; CDR3 DNA: TGTGCCAGCAGTGTGGAAGTAAATCAGCCCCAGCATTTT; CDR3 protein: CASSVEVNQPQHF
V gene: TRBV6-5; D gene: -; J gene: TRBJ2-7; clone size: -; CDR3 DNA: TGTGCCAGCTCAAGCCCGCAGGACAGATACGAGCAGTACTTC; CDR3 protein: CASSSPQDRYEQYF
V gene: TRBV11-2; D gene: -; J gene: TRBJ2-7; clone size: -; CDR3 DNA: TGTGCCAGCAGCACCTTAAGGAACGAGCAGTACTTC; CDR3 protein: CASSTLRNEQYF
V gene: TRBV6-5; D gene: -; J gene: TRBJ2-7; clone size: -; CDR3 DNA: TGTGCCAGCAGTTACAATACTGGGAGTGGTTCCTACGAGCAGTACTTC; CDR3 protein: CASSYNTGSGSYEQYF
V gene: TRBV29-1; D gene: TRBD1; J gene: TRBJ2-1; clone size: -; CDR3 DNA: TGCAGCGTGGGGACAGGGGGCTACAATGAGCAGTTCTTC; CDR3 protein: CSVGTGGYNEQFF
V gene: TRBV6-5; D gene: -; J gene: TRBJ2-7; clone size: -; CDR3 DNA: TGTGCCAGCAGTCAGGCCCTTGACGAGCAGTACTTC; CDR3 protein: CASSQALDEQYF
V gene: TRBV7-8; D gene: TRBD2; J gene: TRBJ2-3; clone size: few; CDR3 DNA: TGTGCCAGCAGCCCGCCCCTTATACTAGCGGGGGGGCCAGATACGCAGTATTTT; CDR3 protein: CASSPPLILAGGPDTQYF
V gene: TRBV5-1; D gene: -; J gene: TRBJ1-1; clone size: -; CDR3 DNA: TGCGCCAGCAGCTTGGACACCTCGAACACTGAAGCTTTCTTT; CDR3 protein: CASSLDTSNTEAFF
V gene: TRBV5-1; D gene: TRBD2; J gene: TRBJ2-5; clone size: -; CDR3 DNA: TGCGCCAGCAGTTCACTAGCGGGAGTCGAAGAGACCCAGTACTTC; CDR3 protein: CASSSLAGVEETQYF
V gene: TRBV29-1; D gene: -; J gene: TRBJ2-7; clone size: -; CDR3 DNA: TGCAGCGTTGGGACCCAACTCGGCTACGAGCAGTACTTC; CDR3 protein: CSVGTQLGYEQYF